The 10 T cell receptor beta chains in this list originate from one sample, sequenced in a study of OX40 agonist ivuxolimab in advanced cancers. The library was made by the immunoSEQ multiplex PCR assay. TCRdb stores this immuneACCESS table with in-frame sequences only. Part of the clones is absent; in the studies checked, under half of the shortfall reflects unresolved V genes, and no reason is known for the rest. Present in this sample are roughly 54,000 clones, around 88% of which were seen just once. The ten largest clonotypes hold just over 1.4% of the sample. The starting material was CD4+ or CD8+ T cells sorted from blood, obtained in a trial of the OX40 agonist ivuxolimab. These receptor sequences come from an adult with an advanced solid tumor such as melanoma, head and neck, liver or kidney cancer.

CDR3 protein: CASSLYSTGKNIQYF. The CDR3 DNA reads as TGTGCCAGCAGCTTATATTCAACGGGCAAAAACATTCAGTACTTC. V gene TRBV7-2 combines with J gene TRBJ2-4, with D uncertain. Trimming shortened V by 2 bases and J by 3 bases, and 11 bases separated the two germline ends. Germline-derived CDR1 and CDR2 are SGHTA and FQGNSA. The CDR3 spans 15 residues. Looking up the rest from reference TRBV7-2 and TRBJ2-4 gives the full variable domain: GAGVSQSPSNKVTEKGKDVELRCDPISGHTALYWYRQSLGQGLEFLIYFQGNSAPDKSGLPSDRFSAERTGGSVSTLTIQRTQQEDSAVYLCASSLYSTGKNIQYFGAGTRLSVL.

The chain combines TRBV11-2 with TRBJ2-5; tentatively, D is TRBD2 (6 bases). The CDR3 has 15 residues. From germline, CDR1 is SGHAT and CDR2 FQNNGV. Trimming took 4 bases from V and 2 from J, leaving 14 bases between them. The CDR3 loop reads CASSWGLASQETQYF. CDR3 sequence (DNA): TGTGCCAGCAGCTGGGGACTCGCCTCGCAAGAGACCCAGTACTTC.

The chain carries TRBV6-1 and TRBJ1-4; D unclear. CDR3 length equals 13 residues. The V gene lost 10 bases and the J gene lost 2 bases, with 11 bases spanning the gap. Germline V CDR1 and CDR2: MNHNS, SASEGT. DNA of the CDR3: TGTGCCACCAATAGGAATACTAATGAAAAACTGTTTTTT. Encoded protein: CATNRNTNEKLFF.

The rearrangement links TRBV5-5 to TRBJ2-2; unclear D gene. Trimming took off 0 bases at V and 6 bases at J, with 3 bases between the two ends. CDR1 is SGHKS and CDR2 is YYEKEE in the germline V gene (reference sequence). The CDR3 is 12 amino acids. CDR3 nucleotides: TGTGCCAGCAGCTTGGTTCCCGGGGAGCTGTTTTTT. Protein: CASSLVPGELFF.

The rearrangement joins TRBV5-1 to TRBJ2-5; 7 positions agree with TRBD2. Looked up from germline, CDR1 is SGHRS and CDR2 is YFSETQ. V gave up 1 base and J gave up 5 bases; unmatched junction bases: 14. The CDR3 spans 17 residues. The CDR3 region is CASSLRGSGTPGETQYF. The CDR3 nucleotides are TGCGCCAGCAGCTTGCGGGGGAGCGGGACCCCTGGGGAGACCCAGTACTTC.

The rearrangement links TRBV20-1 to TRBJ2-7; D is unresolved. The CDR3 covers 11 residues. Deletions cut 6 bases from V and 5 bases from J, with 11 bases between. Germline V gives CDR1 DFQATT, CDR2 SNEGSKA (reference sequence). CDR3 in amino acids: CSAGQPNEQYF. The DNA of the CDR3 is TGCAGTGCCGGGCAGCCGAACGAGCAGTACTTC.

This chain connects TRBV5-1 to TRBJ2-3, with 7 bases matching TRBD1. V shed 5 bases, J shed 5 bases, and the junction held 11 bases outside the gene matches. The CDR3 contains 15 residues. In germline, CDR1 is SGHRS, CDR2 YFSETQ. CDR3 in amino acids: CASRTGTAGGDTQYF. The CDR3 DNA reads as TGCGCCAGCAGAACCGGGACCGCAGGGGGAGATACGCAGTATTTT.

There are a few counts of this clone. The chain recombines TRBV5-5 with TRBJ2-1; D perhaps matches TRBD2 (6 bases). V was trimmed by 3 bases and J by 7 bases, leaving 20 bases between them. CDR1 is SGHKS, CDR2 YYEKEE, per germline (reference sequence). The CDR3 has 16 residues. CDR3 protein: CASSSRPGLMGNEQFF. CDR3 DNA: TGTGCCAGCAGCTCAAGACCGGGACTCATGGGAAATGAGCAGTTCTTC.

This clone has a single count. V is TRBV19 and J is TRBJ1-1, with 9 bases fitting TRBD1. The CDR3 totals 15 residues. Trimming removed 6 bases from V and 5 bases from J; junction bases left unmatched: 10. The germline CDR1 and CDR2 sequences are LNHDA and SQIVND (reference sequence). DNA of the CDR3: TGTGCCAGTAGCGAAACAGGGGGCCTGGGGACTGAAGCTTTCTTT. This encodes CASSETGGLGTEAFF.

The chain recombines TRBV19 with TRBJ1-3; no clear D gene. The germline CDR1 and CDR2 sequences are LNHDA and SQIVND (reference sequence). The CDR3 extends over 15 amino acids. V lost 4 bases and J 2 bases, leaving 12 bases between the germline ends. The CDR3 DNA follows: TGTGCCAGTAGTACCCACGAGGGCCCTGGAAACACCATATATTTT. Amino acids: CASSTHEGPGNTIYF.